The present TCR beta chain was sequenced within a study of T-cell reconstitution after alpha-beta-depleted transplantation in children. Points from the study as a whole: Newly produced T cells mostly provided counts and TCRbeta diversity after one year, as hyperexpanded clones declined. Where alpha-beta T cells came from about two months after transplant was reportedly several hundred expanded graft clones.

Germline V gene sequence: CDR1 MNHNS, CDR2 SASEGT. This CDR3 is 16 amino acids long. The V and J ends lost 7 bases and 0 bases respectively, with 16 bases between them. This clonotype has more than one count but fewer than ten. Its antigen is as yet unknown. TCRbeta library construction was performed incorporating unique molecular identifiers. Each CDR3 protein is one row after TCRdb ran MiXCR on the PCR reads. This repertoire shows a few hundred thousand distinct CDR3 sequences, around 27% found once; its top ten account for about 35%. This specimen consisted of PBMCs, obtained before TCRalphabeta/CD19-depleted stem cell transplant. This sequence originates from a boy less than two years old with Wiskott-Aldrich syndrome, due to receive a stem cell transplant. V and J are TRBV6-1 and TRBJ2-1; D unclear. The CDR3 region is CASKGHTESSYNEQFF. The CDR3 nucleotides read TGTGCCAGCAAGGGCCATACAGAAAGCTCCTACAATGAGCAGTTCTTC.